The 31 T cell receptor beta chains below come from one sample, sequenced in a study of Graves' ophthalmopathy and Graves' hyperthyroidism (dated by TCRdb to the late 2010s). Instrument used: Illumina HiSeq 2000. For repertoire sequencing, TCR beta CDR3 regions were amplified from RNA transcripts. The first round was an RT-PCR using HTBI primers with the Qiagen OneStep RT-PCR kit, and this first round was followed by a second-round multiplex PCR, then size selection and purification. The public sequencing data were trimmed at Q25 with fastp and processed into clonotypes with MiXCR by TCRdb, which kept only in-frame beta chains. Rows matching on CDR3 protein sequence are summarized as one entry with the most common DNA and genes. The sample includes under 350,000 distinct CDR3 sequences, with roughly a sixth observed a single time. The leading ten clones occupy more than 9% of the sample. Sequences were obtained from peripheral blood. These receptors all come from an adult man with Graves' ophthalmopathy.

The chain recombines TRBV2 with TRBJ1-5; D possibly corresponds to TRBD1 (5 bases). With 5 bases removed from V and 0 bases from J, the gap between germline ends came to 14 bases. The CDR3 contains 16 residues. Germline V CDR1 and CDR2: SNHLY, FYNNEI. CDR3 nucleotides: TGTGCCAGCAGTTACCAGACAGTATATAGCAATCAGCCCCAGCATTTT. It translates to CASSYQTVYSNQPQHF.

The table lists this clonotype with many counts. The chain combines TRBV4-3 with TRBJ2-5; 11 nucleotides match TRBD2. The length of the CDR3 is 17 residues. V lost 0 bases and J lost 4; bases outside the gene matches: 7. Per germline, CDR1 LGHNA and CDR2 YSLEER. CDR3 nucleotides: TGCGCCAGCAGCCAAGACCTAGCGGGGGGAGGGGGAGAGACCCAGTACTTC. This sequence encodes CASSQDLAGGGGETQYF.

This clonotype has a count of ten or more. J is TRBJ2-5 and V is TRBV14; D perhaps matches TRBD1 (6 bases). The CDR3 runs to 16 residues. V was cut by 4 bases and J by 2 bases, with 17 bases left in between. Per the germline V gene, CDR1 is SGHDN and CDR2 is FVKESK. The DNA for the CDR3 is TGTGCCAGCAGCCCATTCCGGGACACACTGCAAGAGACCCAGTACTTC. Amino acids: CASSPFRDTLQETQYF.

This clonotype has at least ten counts. The chain uses TRBV6-8 and TRBJ1-6; D is uncertain. The CDR3 extends over 12 amino acids. The germline V and J ends were trimmed by 3 bases and 16 bases, with 13 bases remaining between them. Germline loops: CDR1 MNHGY, CDR2 SAAAGT. The CDR3 region has the DNA TGTGCCAGCAGTTATTTGGACCGGACGCTCCACTTT. This codes for CASSYLDRTLHF.

This clonotype has a count of ten or more. The V and J genes are TRBV25-1 and TRBJ1-5, with TRBD1 matching over 7 bases. Germline CDR1 reads MGHDK; CDR2 reads SYGVNS. Trimming took 4 bases from V and 6 from J; bases not matched to a gene: 24. This CDR3 is 20 amino acids long. The CDR3 sequence: CASSAPPWTGAIFSSQPQHF. The CDR3 coding sequence is TGTGCCAGCAGTGCACCACCGTGGACAGGTGCTATTTTCTCGTCTCAGCCCCAGCATTTT. Complete variable domain (other parts from reference TRBV25-1 and TRBJ1-5): EADIYQTPRYLVIGTGKKITLECSQTMGHDKMYWYQQDPGMELHLIHYSYGVNSTEKGDLSSESTVSRIRTEHFPLTLESARPSHTSQYLCASSAPPWTGAIFSSQPQHFGDGTRLSIL.

Comments on this clonotype: A much larger clone sits a single nucleotide away, making a read error possible. Because it lacks the conserved phenylalanine or tryptophan at the end, this CDR3 is likely a read error. The CDR3 is CASNVFNQPQHS. CDR3 coding DNA: TGTGCCAGCAACGTCTTCAATCAGCCCCAGCATTCT. V gene TRBV6-1 combines with J gene TRBJ1-5; D unclear. Germline loops: CDR1 MNHNS, CDR2 SASEGT. This CDR3 comprises 12 residues. V gave up 7 bases and J gave up 3 bases, with 7 bases separating them.

This clonotype has at least ten counts. This chain links TRBV2 with TRBJ1-1; D gene ambiguous. The germline V and J ends were trimmed by 1 base and 1 base, with 4 bases remaining between them. CDR1 and CDR2 (germline): SNHLY, FYNNEI. This CDR3 has 13 amino acids. Written as DNA, the CDR3 is TGTGCCAGCAGTGAAGAAGAGAACACTGAAGCTTTCTTT. It translates to CASSEEENTEAFF. The whole variable domain, filled in from reference TRBV2 and TRBJ1-1, reads EPEVTQTPSHQVTQMGQEVILRCVPISNHLYFYWYRQILGQKVEFLVSFYNNEISEKSEIFDDQFSVERPDGSNFTLKIRSTKLEDSAMYFCASSEEENTEAFFGQGTRLTVV.

This clonotype was counted at least ten times. This chain uses TRBV6-5 with TRBJ2-7; D remains ambiguous. V was cut by 2 bases and J by 7 bases, with 12 bases left in between. Germline lookup yields CDR1 MNHEY and CDR2 SVGAGI. The CDR3 covers 13 residues. The CDR3 nucleotides read TGTGCCAGCAGTTACGCCAGCCTGGGAGAGCAGTACTTC. This encodes CASSYASLGEQYF.

This clonotype has at least ten counts. V usage is TRBV25-1 and J usage is TRBJ2-7; TRBD1 matches 9 bases. The CDR3 sequence is 12 residues long. The V gene's germline CDR1 is MGHDK and CDR2 SYGVNS. The CDR3 loop reads CATGTGFYEQYF. The CDR3 DNA reads as TGTGCTACCGGGACAGGGTTCTACGAGCAGTACTTC.

This clonotype was recorded at least ten times. The chain recombines TRBV6-1 with TRBJ2-7; 9 bases line up with TRBD1. There are 15 residues in the CDR3. J lost 3 bases, V lost 6 bases, and 9 bases had no gene match. Looked up from germline, CDR1 is MNHNS and CDR2 is SASEGT. The chain's CDR3 is CASRPTGTGFYEQYF. CDR3 bases: TGTGCCAGCAGACCGACCGGGACAGGGTTCTACGAGCAGTACTTC.

At least ten counts were recorded for this clonotype. This chain links TRBV6-1 with TRBJ2-2; D remains unclear. Trimming shortened V by 6 bases and J by 6 bases, and 11 bases separated the two germline ends. The germline V gene has CDR1 MNHNS and CDR2 SASEGT. The length of the CDR3 is 13 residues. The CDR3 sequence: CASSERSPGELFF. The CDR3 bases are TGTGCCAGCAGCGAAAGGTCCCCCGGGGAGCTGTTTTTT.

This chain joins TRBV20-1 and TRBJ2-7; D remains unclear. V was cut by 1 base and J by 1 base, with 8 bases left in between. Per the germline V gene, CDR1 is DFQATT and CDR2 is SNEGSKA (reference sequence). This CDR3 is 13 amino acids long. The CDR3 DNA is TGCAGTGCTAGAGTCTCCAGGTCCTACGAGCAGTACTTC. Amino acid sequence: CSARVSRSYEQYF.

This clonotype occurred many times. This rearrangement joins TRBV29-1 to TRBJ1-1; a weak D match, TRBD1 (6 bases). Looked up from germline, CDR1 is SQVTM and CDR2 is ANQGSEA. The CDR3 sequence is 12 residues long. The V gene lost 6 bases and the J gene lost 4 bases, with 12 bases spanning the gap. This chain's CDR3 is CSVLGGGTEAFF. CDR3 in DNA: TGCAGCGTCTTAGGAGGGGGCACTGAAGCTTTCTTT.

This clonotype has at least ten counts. The gene calls are TRBV24-1 and TRBJ1-1; D perhaps matches TRBD1 (6 bases). Looked up from germline, CDR1 is KGHDR and CDR2 is SFDVKD. V lost 5 bases and J 6 bases, leaving 15 bases between the germline ends. This CDR3 has 14 amino acids. Here the CDR3 reads CATSGTTGTAEAFF. CDR3 DNA sequence: TGTGCCACCAGTGGTACTACAGGGACGGCTGAAGCTTTCTTT.

This chain links TRBV30 with TRBJ2-7; no clear D. Germline V gene lookup returns CDR1 GTSNPN and CDR2 SVGIG (reference sequence). V gave up 5 bases and J gave up 1 base, with 9 bases separating them. This CDR3 contains 12 residues. The CDR3 coding sequence is TGTGCCTGGGGACGGGCTTCCTACGAGCAGTACTTC. The encoded protein is CAWGRASYEQYF.

The sample holds many counts of this clonotype. V gene TRBV6-5 combines with J gene TRBJ1-1; possible D gene TRBD1, 6 bases. Germline values: CDR1 MNHEY, CDR2 SVGAGI. CDR3 length equals 15 residues. V was trimmed by 5 bases and J by 1 base, leaving 14 bases between them. This CDR3 reads CASSPTTGANTEAFF. The CDR3 nucleotides are TGTGCCAGCAGTCCAACGACAGGTGCGAACACTGAAGCTTTCTTT.

J is TRBJ2-2 and V is TRBV11-2, with D possibly being TRBD1 or TRBD2 (6 bases each). V was clipped by 6 bases and J by 2 bases, with 16 bases between them. Germline V CDR1 and CDR2: SGHAT, FQNNGV. There are 16 residues in the CDR3. The chain's CDR3 is CASSSLGGGNTGELFF. CDR3 in DNA: TGTGCCAGCAGTTCACTAGGAGGGGGTAACACCGGGGAGCTGTTTTTT.

The gene calls are TRBV7-2 and TRBJ2-5, with D perhaps TRBD2 (6 bases). Trimming stripped 1 base from V and 5 bases from J, with 17 bases between. Germline CDR1 reads SGHTA; CDR2 reads FQGNSA. The length of the CDR3 is 16 residues. This chain's CDR3 is CASSLGSAGYGETQYF. DNA of the CDR3: TGTGCCAGCAGCTTAGGGTCCGCGGGATATGGGGAGACCCAGTACTTC.

The chain has TRBV6-1 and TRBJ2-7; TRBD2 matches 7 bases. Germline loops: CDR1 MNHNS, CDR2 SASEGT. The J segment lost 6 bases and the V segment lost 1 base, leaving 3 bases of the junction unmatched. CDR3 length: 13 residues. The CDR3: CASSEEGGPEQYF. The DNA for the CDR3 is TGTGCCAGCAGTGAAGAGGGAGGGCCCGAGCAGTACTTC.

Many counts were recorded for this clonotype. This chain uses TRBV27 with TRBJ1-6, with TRBD1 as a possible D gene (6 bases). The CDR3 runs 16 residues. The germline V and J ends were trimmed by 0 bases and 7 bases, with 13 bases remaining between them. Germline-derived CDR1 and CDR2 are MNHEY and SMNVEV (reference sequence). The CDR3 sequence is CASSLSGGALNSPLHF. The DNA of the CDR3 is TGTGCCAGCAGTTTATCGGGGGGGGCGCTGAATTCACCCCTCCACTTT.

The table lists this clonotype with many counts. The chain employs TRBV6-1 and TRBJ2-7, with 7 bases matching TRBD1. J was trimmed by 2 bases and V by 9 bases; bases with no gene match: 10. The CDR3 sequence is 14 residues long. Germline loops: CDR1 MNHNS, CDR2 SASEGT. CDR3 region: CASQRGDRAYEQYF. In DNA, the CDR3 is TGTGCCAGTCAAAGGGGAGACAGGGCCTACGAGCAGTACTTC.

This clonotype has a count of ten or more. The V and J genes are TRBV29-1 and TRBJ1-3; no firm D call. V lost 7 bases to trimming and J lost 0 bases, with 13 bases between them. Germline CDR1 is SQVTM and CDR2 is ANQGSEA. The CDR3 runs to 14 residues. As DNA, the CDR3 is TGCAGCGCCCGGACCGCGAGCTCTGGAAACACCATATATTTT. Translating it yields CSARTASSGNTIYF.

V is TRBV28 and J is TRBJ1-2, with D possibly being TRBD1 (5 bases). The CDR3 is 13 amino acids. Deletions cut 7 bases from V and 6 bases from J, with 15 bases between. The germline V gene has CDR1 MDHEN and CDR2 SYDVKM. CDR3 in amino acids: CASTLGGGNGYTF. Here the CDR3 DNA reads TGTGCCAGCACGCTGGGGGGAGGGAATGGCTACACCTTC.

At least ten counts were recorded for this clonotype. V is TRBV2 and J is TRBJ1-2; D unclear. The CDR3 totals 14 residues. The germline V and J ends were trimmed by 6 bases and 0 bases, with 11 bases remaining between them. In germline, CDR1 is SNHLY, CDR2 FYNNEI. In DNA form, the CDR3 reads TGTGCCAGCAGAGAGCCACTAACTAACTATGGCTACACCTTC. Encoded protein: CASREPLTNYGYTF.

This clonotype has a count of ten or more. The genes are TRBV6-2 or TRBV6-3 and TRBJ1-1, with D unresolved. Germline-derived CDR1 and CDR2 are MNHEY and SVGEGT. Trimming cost V 7 bases and J 4 bases, with 13 bases left between them. There are 13 residues in the CDR3. This CDR3 is CASNIRARTEAFF. CDR3 nucleotides: TGTGCCAGCAACATAAGGGCCCGCACTGAAGCTTTCTTT.

This clonotype came up many times. The gene calls are TRBV19 and TRBJ1-5; no clear D. The CDR3 loop spans 15 amino acids. V was clipped by 3 bases and J by 0 bases, with 9 bases between them. Germline V lookup: CDR1 LNHDA, CDR2 SQIVND (reference sequence). The CDR3 region is CASSMDGNSNQPQHF. CDR3 in DNA: TGTGCCAGTAGTATGGACGGTAATAGCAATCAGCCCCAGCATTTT.

In this sample, this clonotype turned up many times. The chain links TRBV30 to TRBJ2-7; TRBD1 is a possible D gene (6 bases). V lost 0 bases and J lost 5, with 11 bases in between. CDR3 length: 13 amino acids. From germline, CDR1 is GTSNPN and CDR2 SVGIG (reference sequence). DNA for the CDR3: TGTGCCTGGAGTGTACAGGGTGGCCACGAGCAGTACTTC. Its protein is CAWSVQGGHEQYF. Using reference TRBV30 and TRBJ2-7 for the parts outside the CDR3, the full variable domain is SQTIHQWPATLVQPVGSPLSLECTVEGTSNPNLYWYRQAAGRGLQLLFYSVGIGQISSEVPQNLSASRPQDRQFILSSKKLLLSDSGFYLCAWSVQGGHEQYFGPGTRLTVT.

This clonotype was counted between two and nine times. J is TRBJ1-2 and V is TRBV6-1, with D perhaps TRBD1 (5 bases). The germline V gene has CDR1 MNHNS and CDR2 SASEGT. The CDR3 sequence is 13 residues long. V was clipped by 1 base and J by 3 bases, with 6 bases between them. The CDR3 coding sequence is TGTGCCAGCAGTGAAGTGGGGCACTATGGCTACACCTTC. Translated, it gives CASSEVGHYGYTF.

This clonotype came up many times. The gene calls are TRBV29-1 and TRBJ2-7; tentatively, D is TRBD2 (6 bases). Germline CDR1 SQVTM, CDR2 ANQGSEA. This CDR3 spans 13 amino acids. V lost 5 bases and J lost 2, with 13 bases in between. CDR3 nucleotides: TGCAGCGTTTTGTGGCGGGATACCTACGAGCAGTACTTC. It specifies CSVLWRDTYEQYF.

The chain recombines TRBV15 with TRBJ1-1, with 9 bases that match TRBD1. Per the germline V gene, CDR1 is LNHNV and CDR2 is YYDKDF (reference sequence). This CDR3 is built from 13 residues. The ends lost 6 bases at V and 4 bases at J; junction bases unmatched: 3. In nucleotides, the CDR3 is TGTGCCACCAGGGGGACAGGGTTCACTGAAGCTTTCTTT. It encodes CATRGTGFTEAFF.

This clonotype was seen at least ten times. The rearrangement uses TRBV7-6 and TRBJ2-1, with 7 bases identical to TRBD2. Looked up from germline, CDR1 is SGHVS and CDR2 is FNYEAQ. CDR3 length equals 14 residues. V shed 2 bases, J shed 8 bases, and the junction held 6 bases outside the gene matches. CDR3 amino acids: CASSLMGGGDEQFF. CDR3 in DNA: TGTGCCAGCAGCTTAATGGGGGGAGGGGATGAGCAGTTCTTC.